Below are 17 T cell receptor beta chains sequenced from a single sample in a study of STAT3 mutations in large granular lymphocyte leukemia. Clones were sequenced by immunoSEQ multiplex PCR, and TCRdb holds only the in-frame ones, with some missing. The sample has around 8,600 clones, roughly 89% seen once. Study-wide results and caveats: Every T-cell large granular lymphocyte leukemia patient had at least one immunodominant TCR beta clonotype.

Antigen specificity for these receptors is unknown. Sequencing was done on a sample of peripheral blood mononuclear cells. The receptors were sampled from a man older than 75 with T-cell large granular lymphocyte leukemia. Some clones in this sample may be carry-over from other donors' samples.

The rearrangement uses TRBV11-2 and TRBJ2-7; D is unresolved. The CDR3 covers 12 residues. Germline V gene data show CDR1 as SGHAT and CDR2 as FQNNGV. Trimming removed 3 bases at V and 6 bases at J, with 9 bases between. The DNA for the CDR3 is TGTGCCAGCAGCTTGAGTCTTACCGAGCAGTACTTC. It translates to CASSLSLTEQYF.

The chain joins TRBV4-3 to TRBJ1-1; D is ambiguous. V gave up 3 bases and J gave up 0 bases, with 11 bases separating them. This CDR3 contains 15 residues. The germline V gene has CDR1 LGHNA and CDR2 YSLEER. CDR3 sequence (DNA): TGCGCCAGCAGCCACCAATGGGCGGTGAACACTGAAGCTTTCTTT. Amino acid sequence: CASSHQWAVNTEAFF.

V usage is TRBV5-1 and J usage is TRBJ1-6; 9 nucleotides agree with TRBD1. The V gene's germline CDR1 is SGHRS and CDR2 YFSETQ. The CDR3 loop spans 15 amino acids. V was clipped by 4 bases and J by 9 bases; unmatched bases: 8. CDR3 loop: CASSPGDRDSSPLHF. Written as DNA, the CDR3 is TGCGCCAGCAGCCCCGGGGACAGGGATTCTTCACCCCTCCACTTT.

This sequence joins TRBV5-4 and TRBJ1-2; possibly TRBD1 for D (6 bases). Germline V CDR1 and CDR2: SGHNT, YYREEE (reference sequence). Deletions cut 3 bases from V and 3 bases from J, with 9 bases between. The CDR3 is made up of 13 amino acids. The CDR3 region is CASSSGEHYGYTF. Written as DNA, the CDR3 is TGTGCCAGCAGCTCAGGGGAACACTATGGCTACACCTTC.

This clone has only one observation. The chain carries TRBV14 and TRBJ2-3; 9 bases match TRBD1. This CDR3 is 16 amino acids long. Germline V gene lookup returns CDR1 SGHDN and CDR2 FVKESK. The ends lost 4 bases at V and 3 bases at J; junction bases unmatched: 8. The CDR3 coding sequence is TGTGCCAGCAGCCGAGATACAGGGGGCAAGACAGATACGCAGTATTTT. Its protein is CASSRDTGGKTDTQYF.

The table lists this clone with a few counts. The chain recombines TRBV18 with TRBJ1-1; D might be TRBD1 (5 bases). Trimming pared 5 bases from V and 0 bases from J, leaving 13 bases between. The germline V gene encodes CDR1 KGHSH and CDR2 LQKENI. The CDR3 runs 15 residues. The CDR3 reads CASSGQGSMNTEAFF. CDR3 DNA: TGTGCCAGCTCAGGCCAGGGAAGCATGAACACTGAAGCTTTCTTT.

This chain links TRBV6-6 with TRBJ1-2; TRBD1 aligns across 8 bases. J lost 2 bases, V lost 8 bases, and 7 bases had no gene match. Germline lookup yields CDR1 MNHNY and CDR2 SVGAGI (reference sequence). The length of the CDR3 is 14 residues. The chain's CDR3 is CASVRTGQNYGYTF. CDR3 nucleotide sequence: TGTGCCAGCGTGCGGACAGGGCAAAACTATGGCTACACCTTC.

J is TRBJ2-3 and V is TRBV7-9; D remains unclear. The germline V gene has CDR1 SEHNR and CDR2 FQNEAQ (reference sequence). V was cut by 6 bases and J by 1 base, with 14 bases left in between. This CDR3 has 15 amino acids. CDR3 sequence: CASRQQATRTDTQYF. As DNA, the CDR3 is TGTGCCAGCAGGCAACAAGCCACCCGCACAGATACGCAGTATTTT.

This clone was counted a single time. The V call is TRBV2, the J call TRBJ2-7, with no clear D. The germline V and J ends were trimmed by 0 bases and 3 bases, with 12 bases remaining between them. Germline V gene data show CDR1 as SNHLY and CDR2 as FYNNEI. The CDR3 is 15 amino acids. The DNA for the CDR3 is TGTGCCAGCAGTGAAGCGGCGAGCCCCGTCTACGAGCAGTACTTC. Encoded protein: CASSEAASPVYEQYF. Using reference TRBV2 and TRBJ2-7 for the parts outside the CDR3, the full variable domain is EPEVTQTPSHQVTQMGQEVILRCVPISNHLYFYWYRQILGQKVEFLVSFYNNEISEKSEIFDDQFSVERPDGSNFTLKIRSTKLEDSAMYFCASSEAASPVYEQYFGPGTRLTVT.

By share, this clone ranks as medium-sized. The rearrangement joins TRBV7-9 to TRBJ2-5; D may match TRBD1 or TRBD2 (5 bases each). V was pared by 1 base and J by 5 bases, with 14 bases between. Germline V gene lookup returns CDR1 SEHNR and CDR2 FQNEAQ (reference sequence). This CDR3 is 15 amino acids long. CDR3 DNA sequence: TGTGCCAGCAGCTTAGTCGGGGCTGGCGGGGAGACCCAGTACTTC. It is translated as CASSLVGAGGETQYF.

The chain combines TRBV18 with TRBJ1-1; 11 nucleotides agree with TRBD1. The germline CDR1 and CDR2 sequences are KGHSH and LQKENI. Trimming removed 6 bases from V and 4 bases from J; junction bases left unmatched: 10. The CDR3 consists of 16 residues. CDR3 nucleotide sequence: TGTGCCAGCTCCGGTTACACGGGACAGGGGGGCACTGAAGCTTTCTTT. Encoded protein: CASSGYTGQGGTEAFF.

This chain links TRBV10-3 with TRBJ1-2; D is uncertain. The CDR3 is 12 residues long. Germline CDR1 and CDR2: ENHRY and SYGVKD. V lost 3 bases and J lost 11, with 13 bases in between. The CDR3 nucleotides read TGTGCCATCAGTGATGGCCCAGCCAATTACACCTTC. Translation: CAISDGPANYTF.

In DNA form, the CDR3 reads TGTGCCAGCAGCTTGGGCAGGACAAGCTCCTACGAGCAGTACTTC. Its protein product is CASSLGRTSSYEQYF. This chain links TRBV5-5 with TRBJ2-7; maybe TRBD1 (5 bases). The CDR3 sequence is 15 residues long. Germline-derived CDR1 and CDR2 are SGHKS and YYEKEE (reference sequence). V lost 0 bases and J 0 bases, leaving 10 bases between the germline ends. Variable domain in full (rest from reference TRBV5-5 and TRBJ2-7): DAGVTQSPTHLIKTRGQQVTLRCSPISGHKSVSWYQQVLGQGPQFIFQYYEKEERGRGNFPDRFSARQFPNYSSELNVNALLLGDSALYLCASSLGRTSSYEQYFGPGTRLTVT.

V usage is TRBV30 and J usage is TRBJ1-6, with TRBD1 matching 7 bases. CDR3 length: 14 amino acids. The ends lost 3 bases at V and 8 bases at J; junction bases unmatched: 7. Germline V CDR1 and CDR2: GTSNPN, SVGIG (reference sequence). The chain's CDR3 is CAWRARQGYSPLHF. CDR3 sequence (DNA): TGTGCCTGGAGGGCCCGACAGGGTTATTCACCCCTCCACTTT.

The chain is built from TRBV30 and TRBJ2-3, with TRBD2 matching 8 bases. This CDR3 has 18 amino acids. Germline CDR1 and CDR2: GTSNPN and SVGIG (reference sequence). J was trimmed by 7 bases and V by 1 base; bases with no gene match: 19. CDR3 DNA: TGTGCCTGGAGTGCCCCGGGGGGGGCATCCGGGTACTACCATACGCAGTATTTT. This gives the protein CAWSAPGGASGYYHTQYF.

This clone has a single count. The chain recombines TRBV5-4 with TRBJ2-7, with TRBD1 matching 9 bases. The CDR3 contains 15 residues. The ends lost 4 bases at V and 4 bases at J; junction bases unmatched: 9. The germline CDR1 and CDR2 sequences are SGHNT and YYREEE (reference sequence). CDR3 nucleotide sequence: TGTGCCAGCAGCGCACCGGGACAGGGTTTATACGAGCAGTACTTC. Translated, it gives CASSAPGQGLYEQYF. The full variable domain, its missing parts supplied by reference TRBV5-4 and TRBJ2-7, is ETGVTQSPTHLIKTRGQQVTLRCSSQSGHNTVSWYQQALGQGPQFIFQYYREEENGRGNFPPRFSGLQFPNYSSELNVNALELDDSALYLCASSAPGQGLYEQYFGPGTRLTVT.

This sequence joins TRBV30 and TRBJ2-6; no clear D gene. The CDR3 spans 16 residues. The germline V and J ends were trimmed by 7 bases and 0 bases, with 16 bases remaining between them. CDR1 GTSNPN and CDR2 SVGIG come from the germline V gene (reference sequence). As DNA, the CDR3 is TGTGCCTCCCGGCAGGTAATTAGCTCTGGGGCCAACGTCCTGACTTTC. Amino acids: CASRQVISSGANVLTF.